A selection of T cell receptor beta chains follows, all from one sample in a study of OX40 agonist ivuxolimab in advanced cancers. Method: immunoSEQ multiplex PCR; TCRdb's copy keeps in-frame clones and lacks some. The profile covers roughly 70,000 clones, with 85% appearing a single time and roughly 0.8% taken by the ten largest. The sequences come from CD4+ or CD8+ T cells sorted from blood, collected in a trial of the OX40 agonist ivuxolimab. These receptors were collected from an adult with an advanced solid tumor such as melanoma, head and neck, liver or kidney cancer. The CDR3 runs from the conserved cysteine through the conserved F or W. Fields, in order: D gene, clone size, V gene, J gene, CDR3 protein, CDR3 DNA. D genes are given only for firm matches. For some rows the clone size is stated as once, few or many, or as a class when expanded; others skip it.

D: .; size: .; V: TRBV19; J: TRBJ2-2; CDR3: CASNTGPNTGELFF; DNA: TGTGCCAGTAACACCGGACCTAACACCGGGGAGCTGTTTTTT
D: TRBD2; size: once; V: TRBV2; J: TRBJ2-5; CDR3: CASSVGLAGMQETQYF; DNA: TGTGCCAGCAGTGTCGGGCTAGCGGGGATGCAAGAGACCCAGTACTTC
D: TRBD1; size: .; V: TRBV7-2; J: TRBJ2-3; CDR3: CASSIRDRTTDTQYF; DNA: TGTGCCAGCAGCATCCGGGACAGGACCACAGATACGCAGTATTTT
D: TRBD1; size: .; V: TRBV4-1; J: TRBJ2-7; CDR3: CASSQDLRAGGREQYF; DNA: TGCGCCAGCAGCCAAGATCTTCGGGCAGGGGGACGCGAGCAGTACTTC
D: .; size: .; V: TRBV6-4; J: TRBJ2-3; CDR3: CASSGHSTDTQYF; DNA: TGTGCCAGCAGTGGGCACAGCACAGATACGCAGTATTTT
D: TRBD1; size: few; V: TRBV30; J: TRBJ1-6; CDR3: CACTGQEYSPLHF; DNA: TGTGCCTGCACCGGACAGGAGTATTCACCCCTCCACTTT
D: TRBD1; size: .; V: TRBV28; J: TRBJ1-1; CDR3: CASSPAHNRGREAFF; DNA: TGTGCCAGCAGCCCCGCCCATAACAGGGGGCGCGAAGCTTTCTTT
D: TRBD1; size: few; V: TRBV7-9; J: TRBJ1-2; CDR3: CASSSRDRVVDGYTF; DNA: TGTGCCAGCAGCTCCCGGGACAGGGTAGTCGATGGCTACACCTTC
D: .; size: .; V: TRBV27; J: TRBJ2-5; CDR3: CASSSPKGGETQYF; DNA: TGTGCCAGCAGTTCCCCAAAAGGGGGGGAGACCCAGTACTTC
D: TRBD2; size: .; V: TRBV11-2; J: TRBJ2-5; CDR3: CASRSGLMGTQYF; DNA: TGTGCCAGCAGATCGGGACTAATGGGGACCCAGTACTTC
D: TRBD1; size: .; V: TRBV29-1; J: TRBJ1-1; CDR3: CSVHRGLNTEAFF; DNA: TGCAGCGTACACAGGGGGCTGAACACTGAAGCTTTCTTT
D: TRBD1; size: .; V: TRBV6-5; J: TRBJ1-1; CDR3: CASSRPGQGRTEAFF; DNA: TGTGCCAGCAGTCGGCCGGGACAGGGACGCACTGAAGCTTTCTTT
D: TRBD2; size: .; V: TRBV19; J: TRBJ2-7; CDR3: CASSSKTSGSFNEQYF; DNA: TGTGCCAGTAGTTCCAAGACTAGCGGGAGTTTCAACGAGCAGTACTTC
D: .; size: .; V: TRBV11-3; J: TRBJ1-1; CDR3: CASSLTAQTLNTEAFF; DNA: TGTGCCAGCAGCTTGACCGCCCAGACCCTGAACACTGAAGCTTTCTTT
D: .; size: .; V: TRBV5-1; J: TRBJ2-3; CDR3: CASSYAPGVGEDTQYF; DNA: TGCGCCAGCAGCTATGCACCGGGAGTGGGGGAAGATACGCAGTATTTT
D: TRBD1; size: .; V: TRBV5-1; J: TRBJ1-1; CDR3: CASSSQGQGDTEAFF; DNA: TGCGCCAGCAGCTCTCAGGGACAGGGGGACACTGAAGCTTTCTTT
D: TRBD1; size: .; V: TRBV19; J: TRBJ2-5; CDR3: CASSMTGRRTQYF; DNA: TGTGCCAGTAGTATGACAGGGCGAAGGACCCAGTACTTC
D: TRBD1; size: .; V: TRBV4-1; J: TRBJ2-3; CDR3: CASSQSWTGRQYF; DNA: TGCGCCAGCAGCCAATCCTGGACAGGGAGGCAGTATTTT
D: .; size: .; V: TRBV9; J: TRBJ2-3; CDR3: CASSGTVSTDTQYF; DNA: TGTGCCAGCAGCGGGACAGTTAGCACAGATACGCAGTATTTT
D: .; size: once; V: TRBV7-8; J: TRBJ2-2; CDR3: CASSLGDQANTGELFF; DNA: TGTGCCAGCAGCTTAGGGGACCAAGCGAACACCGGGGAGCTGTTTTTT
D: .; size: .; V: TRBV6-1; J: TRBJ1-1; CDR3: CASTILVDTEAFF; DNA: TGTGCCAGCACCATCCTAGTAGACACTGAAGCTTTCTTT
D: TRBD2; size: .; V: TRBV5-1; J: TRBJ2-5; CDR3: CASSLVPGLAGVMETQYF; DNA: TGCGCCAGCAGCTTGGTCCCGGGACTAGCGGGAGTCATGGAGACCCAGTACTTC
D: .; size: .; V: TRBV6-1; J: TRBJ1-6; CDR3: CASSEPSSYNSPLHF; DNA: TGTGCCAGCAGTGAACCGAGCTCCTATAATTCACCCCTCCACTTT
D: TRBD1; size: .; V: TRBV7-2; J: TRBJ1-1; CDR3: CASSLSRQGATEAFF; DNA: TGTGCCAGCAGCTTATCACGACAGGGGGCGACTGAAGCTTTCTTT
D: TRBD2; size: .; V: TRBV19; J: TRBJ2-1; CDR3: CASSKLAGGYNEQFF; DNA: TGTGCCAGTAGTAAACTAGCGGGGGGTTACAATGAGCAGTTCTTC
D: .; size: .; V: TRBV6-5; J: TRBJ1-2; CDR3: CASRGSGSVLYGYTF; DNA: TGTGCCAGCAGAGGATCGGGGTCCGTGCTCTATGGCTACACCTTC
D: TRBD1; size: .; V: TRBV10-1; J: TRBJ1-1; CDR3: CASSPGGSNTEAFF; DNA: TGCGCCAGCAGTCCAGGGGGCTCGAACACTGAAGCTTTCTTT
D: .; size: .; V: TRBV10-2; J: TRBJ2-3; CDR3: CASREWGAGLTDTQYF; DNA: TGCGCCAGCAGGGAGTGGGGAGCGGGTCTCACAGATACGCAGTATTTT
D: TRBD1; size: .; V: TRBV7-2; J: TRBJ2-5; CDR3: CASSLVTGKETQYF; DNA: TGTGCCAGCAGCTTAGTGACAGGGAAGGAGACCCAGTACTTC
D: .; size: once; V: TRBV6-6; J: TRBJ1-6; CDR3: CASTLGVDSPLHF; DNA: TGTGCCAGCACCCTAGGGGTGGATTCACCCCTCCACTTT
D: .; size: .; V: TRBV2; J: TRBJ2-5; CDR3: CASIRGALETQYF; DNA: TGTGCCAGCATTAGGGGGGCTCTGGAGACCCAGTACTTC
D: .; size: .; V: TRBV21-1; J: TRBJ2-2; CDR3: CASSWRTSGFTGELFF; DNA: TGTGCCAGCAGCTGGAGGACTAGCGGATTTACCGGGGAGCTGTTTTTT
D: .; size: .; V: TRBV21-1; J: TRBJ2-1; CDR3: CASSKESSGGNEQFF; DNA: TGTGCCAGCAGCAAAGAGTCTAGCGGGGGGAATGAGCAGTTCTTC
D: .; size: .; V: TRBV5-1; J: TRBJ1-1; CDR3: CASSLRPDDTEAFF; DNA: TGCGCCAGCAGCTTGAGGCCCGACGACACTGAAGCTTTCTTT
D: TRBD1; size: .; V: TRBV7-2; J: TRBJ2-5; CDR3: CASRPGQSKETQYF; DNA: TGTGCCAGCAGGCCGGGACAGTCAAAAGAGACCCAGTACTTC
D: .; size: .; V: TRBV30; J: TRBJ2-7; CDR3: CAWSYPFRPYEQYF; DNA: TGTGCCTGGAGTTACCCGTTTCGGCCTTACGAGCAGTACTTC
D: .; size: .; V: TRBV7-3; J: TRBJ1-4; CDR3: CASSSGPTNEKLFF; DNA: TGTGCCAGCAGCTCGGGGCCCACTAATGAAAAACTGTTTTTT
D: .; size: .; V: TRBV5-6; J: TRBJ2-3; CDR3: CASSLYGTDTQYF; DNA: TGTGCCAGCAGCTTGTATGGGACAGATACGCAGTATTTT
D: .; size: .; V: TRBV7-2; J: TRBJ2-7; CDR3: CASSGRGPEQYF; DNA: TGTGCCAGCAGTGGGCGGGGTCCCGAGCAGTACTTC
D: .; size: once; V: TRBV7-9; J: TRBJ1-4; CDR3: CASSPLTEYNEKLFF; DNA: TGTGCCAGCAGCCCCCTGACAGAATACAATGAAAAACTGTTTTTT